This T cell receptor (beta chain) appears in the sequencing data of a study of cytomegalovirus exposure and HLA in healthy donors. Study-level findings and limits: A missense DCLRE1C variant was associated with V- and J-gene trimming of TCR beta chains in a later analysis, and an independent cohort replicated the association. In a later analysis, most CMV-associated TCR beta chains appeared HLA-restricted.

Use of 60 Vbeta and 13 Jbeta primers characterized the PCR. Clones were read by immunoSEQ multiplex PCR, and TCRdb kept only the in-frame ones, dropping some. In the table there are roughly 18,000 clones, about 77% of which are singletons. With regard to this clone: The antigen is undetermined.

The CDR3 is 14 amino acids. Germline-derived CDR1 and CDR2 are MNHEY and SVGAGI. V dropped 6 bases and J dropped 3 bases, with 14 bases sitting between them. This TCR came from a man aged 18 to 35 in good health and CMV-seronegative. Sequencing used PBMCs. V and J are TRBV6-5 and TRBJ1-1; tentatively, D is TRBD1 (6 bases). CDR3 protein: CASRGGQGHTEAFF. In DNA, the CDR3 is TGTGCCAGCAGGGGAGGGCAGGGGCACACTGAAGCTTTCTTT.